The 26 T cell receptor beta chains reported below all come from one sample, sequenced in a study of identical twins. TCRdb called the 5' RACE reads again in MiXCR, with one record for every CDR3 protein. The data contain fewer than 550,000 distinct CDR3 sequences, roughly an eighth of them singletons. In addition, the sample was reused for a study of yellow fever vaccine responses in identical twins.

Sequencing input: CD4+ T cells sorted from blood. These receptors originate from a woman under 30 in good health.

This clonotype occurred a few times. The chain joins TRBV28 to TRBJ2-1; tentative D call: TRBD2 (6 bases). Germline V CDR1 and CDR2: MDHEN, SYDVKM. V was trimmed by 6 bases and J by 4 bases, leaving 13 bases between them. The CDR3 is 14 residues long. This CDR3 reads CASRTGTWYNEQFF. The CDR3 DNA is TGTGCCAGCAGGACCGGGACTTGGTACAATGAGCAGTTCTTC.

There are a few counts of this clonotype. This rearrangement joins TRBV6-2 or TRBV6-3 to TRBJ2-1, with 13 bases that match TRBD2. J lost 2 bases, V lost 5 bases, and 3 bases had no gene match. This CDR3 has 16 residues. Germline CDR1 and CDR2: MNHEY and SVGEGT. CDR3 DNA sequence: TGTGCCAGCAGTGGACTAGCGGGAGCTCCCTACAATGAGCAGTTCTTC. Translation: CASSGLAGAPYNEQFF.

This clonotype was detected only a few times. The chain carries TRBV29-1 and TRBJ1-2, with 8 bases aligning to TRBD1. CDR1 and CDR2 (germline): SQVTM, ANQGSEA. Losses at the gene ends were 4 bases for V and 6 bases for J; bases not matched to a gene: 7. The CDR3 is made up of 13 amino acids. The CDR3 region has the DNA TGCAGCGTTGTGGGCAGGACAGGGCATGGCTACACCTTC. This sequence encodes CSVVGRTGHGYTF. The full variable domain, rest sourced from reference TRBV29-1 and TRBJ1-2, is SAVISQKPSRDICQRGTSLTIQCQVDSQVTMMFWYRQQPGQSLTLIATANQGSEATYESGFVIDKFPISRPNLTFSTLTVSNMSPEDSSIYLCSVVGRTGHGYTFGSGTRLTVV.

This clonotype showed up just a few times. The V and J genes are TRBV28 and TRBJ2-4, with D possibly matching TRBD2 (6 bases). There are 15 residues in the CDR3. V lost 3 bases and J lost 8, with 17 bases in between. CDR1 and CDR2 from the germline V gene are MDHEN and SYDVKM. The CDR3 DNA sequence: TGTGCCAGCAGTTTCGCGGGGAAGCGGGCGGACATTCAGTACTTC. Residues: CASSFAGKRADIQYF.

As DNA, the CDR3 is TGTGCCAGCAGTTTAAAACGAAGGGACGAGCAGTACTTC. Translation: CASSLKRRDEQYF. The chain couples TRBV28 to TRBJ2-7; no clear D. The germline CDR1 and CDR2 sequences are MDHEN and SYDVKM. This CDR3 region has 13 residues. V gave up 2 bases and J gave up 5 bases, with 10 bases separating them.

This rearrangement joins TRBV5-4 to TRBJ2-7; possibly TRBD2 for D (6 bases). Germline CDR1 is SGHNT and CDR2 is YYREEE (reference sequence). The CDR3 spans 15 residues. With 2 bases removed from V and 1 base from J, the gap between germline ends came to 13 bases. CDR3 nucleotides: TGTGCCAGCAGCTTAAGGGGCGGACTATCCTACGAGCAGTACTTC. Amino acids: CASSLRGGLSYEQYF.

The gene calls are TRBV6-5 and TRBJ2-7, with no clear D. The CDR3 totals 13 residues. V was cut by 2 bases and J by 6 bases, with 11 bases left in between. The germline V gene has CDR1 MNHEY and CDR2 SVGAGI. CDR3 sequence: CASSYGQTREQYF. The CDR3 DNA sequence: TGTGCCAGCAGTTACGGTCAAACCCGCGAGCAGTACTTC.

The chain carries TRBV19 and TRBJ2-1; D is unresolved. V gave up 6 bases and J gave up 0 bases, with 15 bases separating them. Germline V gene lookup returns CDR1 LNHDA and CDR2 SQIVND (reference sequence). The CDR3 covers 16 residues. The CDR3 sequence: CASSLTASLSYNEQFF. CDR3 bases: TGTGCCAGTAGCCTTACAGCCTCCCTCTCCTACAATGAGCAGTTCTTC.

The rearrangement uses TRBV7-2 and TRBJ2-7; 8 bases match TRBD2. The CDR3 extends over 15 amino acids. CDR1 SGHTA and CDR2 FQGNSA come from the germline V gene. V dropped 4 bases and J dropped 0; count of bases not matched to a gene: 5. CDR3 DNA sequence: TGTGCCAGCAGCTCGCTAGCGGGTCCCTCCTACGAGCAGTACTTC. It encodes CASSSLAGPSYEQYF.

V gene TRBV29-1 combines with J gene TRBJ2-2; D ambiguous. V dropped 7 bases and J dropped 3 bases, with 3 bases sitting between them. The CDR3 runs 10 residues. Germline V gives CDR1 SQVTM, CDR2 ANQGSEA. The CDR3 coding sequence is TGCAGCGCCTACACCGGGGAGCTGTTTTTT. It codes for CSAYTGELFF.

The V and J genes are TRBV24-1 and TRBJ2-3, with D perhaps TRBD1 or TRBD2 (5 bases each). The CDR3 has 17 residues. V was pared by 0 bases and J by 4 bases, with 16 bases between. Germline V gene lookup returns CDR1 KGHDR and CDR2 SFDVKD. CDR3 sequence (DNA): TGTGCCACCAGTGATTTGCTAAATGGTGGGGGTGCAGATACGCAGTATTTT. Residues: CATSDLLNGGGADTQYF.

This clonotype was observed a handful of times. The CDR3 loop reads CASSLGRGGAGWETQYF. The CDR3 region has the DNA TGCGCCAGCAGCTTGGGAAGAGGTGGAGCGGGCTGGGAGACCCAGTACTTC. The chain uses TRBV5-1 and TRBJ2-5; tentatively, D is TRBD2 (6 bases). CDR1 is SGHRS, CDR2 YFSETQ, per germline. Trimming removed 0 bases at V and 5 bases at J, with 20 bases between. This CDR3 has 17 amino acids.

The V call is TRBV25-1, the J call TRBJ2-3; D possibly corresponds to TRBD2 (6 bases). V was pared by 2 bases and J by 4 bases, with 16 bases between. The germline CDR1 and CDR2 sequences are MGHDK and SYGVNS. This CDR3 is 16 amino acids long. The DNA for the CDR3 is TGTGCCAGCAGTGAAAGCGAGGGGAGGAGGGCAGATACGCAGTATTTT. Its protein product is CASSESEGRRADTQYF.

This chain connects TRBV14 to TRBJ2-7, with no clear D. This CDR3 region has 13 residues. The V end lost 7 bases, the J end lost 3 bases, and 13 bases lay between the germline ends. Per germline, CDR1 SGHDN and CDR2 FVKESK. The CDR3 reads CASTPGPNYEQYF. CDR3 bases: TGTGCCAGCACCCCTGGACCTAACTACGAGCAGTACTTC.

This clonotype showed up just a few times. The chain is built from TRBV9 and TRBJ2-2; 13 bases align to TRBD2. The CDR3 is 16 residues long. CDR1 is SGDLS and CDR2 is YYNGEE in the germline V gene. V lost 0 bases and J lost 7; bases outside the gene matches: 3. In nucleotides, the CDR3 is TGTGCCAGCAGCGTAGGACTAGCGGGGGGCTACGGGGAGCTGTTTTTT. This gives the protein CASSVGLAGGYGELFF.

This clonotype was found a few times. The chain couples TRBV11-2 to TRBJ2-2; D remains unclear. This CDR3 has 16 amino acids. Trimming shortened V by 7 bases and J by 0 bases, and 15 bases separated the two germline ends. The germline V gene encodes CDR1 SGHAT and CDR2 FQNNGV. This CDR3 is CASTLTGRSNTGELFF. CDR3 bases: TGTGCCAGCACCCTTACTGGACGGTCGAACACCGGGGAGCTGTTTTTT.

The sample holds a few counts of this clonotype. The V call is TRBV4-3, the J call TRBJ2-7; D unclear. The ends were cut back, 1 base at V and 3 bases at J, with 7 bases in the middle. The CDR3 sequence is 13 residues long. The germline V gene has CDR1 LGHNA and CDR2 YSLEER. The CDR3 region has the DNA TGCGCCAGCAGCCAAGGCCGATACTACGAGCAGTACTTC. Protein product: CASSQGRYYEQYF.

This clonotype has only a few counts. This rearrangement joins TRBV30 to TRBJ2-6; 9 positions agree with TRBD1. The CDR3 loop spans 18 amino acids. The V segment lost 5 bases and the J segment 0 bases; nucleotides outside the gene matches: 11. Germline CDR1 is GTSNPN and CDR2 is SVGIG (reference sequence). CDR3 sequence (DNA): TGTGCCTGGGCTTCACCGGGACAGGGTCCCTCTGGGGCCAACGTCCTGACTTTC. This gives the protein CAWASPGQGPSGANVLTF.

This clonotype has only a few counts. V usage is TRBV4-2 and J usage is TRBJ1-2, with 7 bases identical to TRBD1. V shed 4 bases and J 2 bases; nucleotides not matched to a gene: 7. The CDR3 is 15 amino acids. Germline loops: CDR1 LGHNA, CDR2 YNFKEQ. This CDR3 reads CASSRRTGENYGYTF. The CDR3 DNA is TGTGCCAGCAGCCGACGGACAGGCGAGAACTATGGCTACACCTTC.

This clonotype was observed a handful of times. This sequence joins TRBV29-1 and TRBJ1-5; TRBD1 is a possible D gene (5 bases). The CDR3 consists of 12 residues. With 6 bases removed from V and 1 base from J, the gap between germline ends came to 7 bases. Germline V gene lookup returns CDR1 SQVTM and CDR2 ANQGSEA. This CDR3 reads CSVRDSNQPQHF. The CDR3, as DNA: TGCAGCGTCCGGGACAGCAATCAGCCCCAGCATTTT. Full variable domain (rest looked up from reference TRBV29-1 and TRBJ1-5): SAVISQKPSRDICQRGTSLTIQCQVDSQVTMMFWYRQQPGQSLTLIATANQGSEATYESGFVIDKFPISRPNLTFSTLTVSNMSPEDSSIYLCSVRDSNQPQHFGDGTRLSIL.

CDR3 loop: CASSTDYNEQFF. DNA for the CDR3: TGTGCCAGCAGCACGGACTACAATGAGCAGTTCTTC. The chain carries TRBV6-2 or TRBV6-3 and TRBJ2-1, with no clear D. The V end was cut by 6 bases, the J end by 3 bases, with 6 bases between. This CDR3 has 12 amino acids. Germline loops: CDR1 MNHEY, CDR2 SVGEGT.

V is TRBV5-6 and J is TRBJ1-4, with TRBD1 matching 7 bases. From germline, CDR1 is SGHDT and CDR2 YYEEEE. After removal of 1 base from V and 5 bases from J, the junction contained 11 bases not matched to a gene. This CDR3 has 17 residues. The CDR3 protein is CASSLRGQGEWNEKLFF. The CDR3 DNA is TGTGCCAGCAGCTTGCGGGGGCAGGGGGAATGGAATGAAAAACTGTTTTTT.

CDR3 sequence: CASSLYSEKLFF. CDR3 DNA sequence: TGTGCCAGCAGTCTGTATTCTGAAAAACTGTTTTTT. The gene calls are TRBV6-5 and TRBJ1-4; D unresolved. The germline V gene has CDR1 MNHEY and CDR2 SVGAGI. V lost 5 bases to trimming and J lost 7 bases, with 8 bases between them. CDR3 length equals 12 residues.

This clonotype was picked up many times. The V and J genes are TRBV11-2 and TRBJ2-7; no clear D. The V end lost 1 base, the J end lost 1 base, and 8 bases lay between the germline ends. This CDR3 has 14 residues. CDR1 SGHAT and CDR2 FQNNGV come from the germline V gene. The CDR3 region has the DNA TGTGCCAGCAGCTTAGGGGCAGTTTCCTACGAGCAGTACTTC. Its protein product is CASSLGAVSYEQYF.

The table lists this clonotype with a few counts. V is TRBV20-1 and J is TRBJ2-2; D tentatively reads TRBD1 or TRBD2 (5 bases each). V dropped 2 bases and J dropped 8 bases, with 12 bases sitting between them. The CDR3 is 13 amino acids. The germline V gene encodes CDR1 DFQATT and CDR2 SNEGSKA (reference sequence). The CDR3 here is CSARSGGQGELFF. For the CDR3, the DNA is TGCAGTGCTAGATCTGGGGGTCAAGGGGAGCTGTTTTTT.

J is TRBJ2-3 and V is TRBV20-1; TRBD2 matches at 7 bases. The V segment lost 1 base and the J segment 3 bases; nucleotides outside the gene matches: 10. The CDR3 is made up of 16 amino acids. Germline CDR1 is DFQATT and CDR2 is SNEGSKA (reference sequence). The CDR3, as DNA: TGCAGTGCTAGAGCCTCGACTAGCCTGTTAACAGATACGCAGTATTTT. Its protein product is CSARASTSLLTDTQYF.